This TCR beta chain was recovered during a study of graft-versus-host responses after intestinal transplantation. Across the study: All recipients got anti-thymocyte globulin induction, then tacrolimus and steroids for three to four years.

The CDR3 length is 14 residues. Deletions cut 0 bases from V and 2 bases from J, with 5 bases between. CDR1 LNHNV and CDR2 YYDKDF come from the germline V gene (reference sequence). Study findings and constraints: Allografts of one patient group, those with graft-donor T cell macrochimerism, had high graft-versus-host to host-versus-graft clonal ratios. Some GvH clones appeared in ileal mucosa or blood before recipient bone marrow.

Assay used: immunoSEQ multiplex PCR; TCRdb lists only in-frame clones, some missing. The top ten clones hold approximately 0.2% of a sample with about 88,000 clones, approximately 94% of them seen once. A remark on this clone: Its specificity is not known.

The chain recombines TRBV15 with TRBJ1-5; no clear D gene. This clonotype was obtained from a human donor who was the organ donor for an intestinal transplant. The source was unstimulated CD4+ T cells sorted from spleen or lymph node cells, collected before transplant. CDR3 sequence reads: CATSRDSGNQPQHF. As DNA, the CDR3 is TGTGCCACCAGCAGAGATTCCGGCAATCAGCCCCAGCATTTT.